The 12 T cell receptor beta chains in this list originate from one sample, sequenced in a study of OX40 agonist ivuxolimab in advanced cancers. Clones were sequenced by immunoSEQ multiplex PCR, and TCRdb holds only the in-frame ones, with some missing. This sample has 78,000 or so clones, with roughly nine tenths found just once. The sequencing here drew on CD4+ or CD8+ T cells sorted from blood, taken in a trial of the OX40 agonist ivuxolimab. The receptors were gathered from an adult with an advanced solid tumor such as melanoma, head and neck, liver or kidney cancer.

CDR3 nucleotide sequence: TGTGCCAGCAGGCGACAGCTCATCCTTGATACGCAGTATTTT. Translation gives CASRRQLILDTQYF. The chain uses TRBV27 and TRBJ2-3; tentative D call: TRBD1 (5 bases). The germline gives CDR1 MNHEY, CDR2 SMNVEV (reference sequence). The CDR3 loop spans 14 amino acids. V was trimmed by 6 bases and J by 6 bases, leaving 16 bases between them.

The gene calls are TRBV7-9 and TRBJ2-7; 7 positions agree with TRBD2. V was clipped by 5 bases and J by 2 bases; unmatched bases: 6. The CDR3 totals 14 residues. The germline gives CDR1 SEHNR, CDR2 FQNEAQ (reference sequence). The CDR3 coding sequence is TGTGCCAGCAGCCGTAGGGACTACACCTACGAGCAGTACTTC. This gives the protein CASSRRDYTYEQYF.

Here the CDR3 DNA reads TGTGCCAGCAGCTTAGGCTCAAACCGGAACTACGAGCAGTACTTC. Encoded protein: CASSLGSNRNYEQYF. The chain carries TRBV11-2 and TRBJ2-7, with no clear D. The CDR3 extends over 15 amino acids. The V gene's germline CDR1 is SGHAT and CDR2 FQNNGV. Trimming stripped 1 base from V and 3 bases from J, with 13 bases between.

CDR3 nucleotide sequence: TGTGCCAGCAGACTGCTGGAGGCGGGTCGTAATGAAAAACTGTTTTTT. It codes for CASRLLEAGRNEKLFF. V is TRBV27 and J is TRBJ1-4, with D uncertain. Trimming took 6 bases from V and 4 from J, leaving 18 bases between them. Germline-derived CDR1 and CDR2 are MNHEY and SMNVEV (reference sequence). The CDR3 length is 16 residues.

The CDR3 sequence: CAIRGGTGTSGDTQYF. In DNA, the CDR3 is TGTGCCATAAGGGGCGGGACAGGAACTAGCGGAGATACGCAGTATTTT. The rearrangement uses TRBV19 and TRBJ2-3; D could derive from TRBD1 or TRBD2 (8 bases each). This CDR3 has 16 amino acids. Deletions cut 10 bases from V and 5 bases from J, with 25 bases between. The germline V gene encodes CDR1 LNHDA and CDR2 SQIVND (reference sequence). Filled out from reference TRBV19 and TRBJ2-3, the complete variable domain reads DGGITQSPKYLFRKEGQNVTLSCEQNLNHDAMYWYRQDPGQGLRLIYYSQIVNDFQKGDIAEGYSVSREKKESFPLTVTSAQKNPTAFYLCAIRGGTGTSGDTQYFGPGTRLTVL.

The rearrangement joins TRBV19 to TRBJ1-5; TRBD1 is a possible D gene (6 bases). V was shortened by 8 bases and J by 1 base, with 15 bases between the two germline ends. Germline CDR1 reads LNHDA; CDR2 reads SQIVND (reference sequence). The CDR3 is 15 residues long. CDR3 in DNA: TGTGCCAGTCTGACAGGCTATTTAAGCAATCAGCCCCAGCATTTT. This gives the protein CASLTGYLSNQPQHF.

The chain carries TRBV5-4 and TRBJ2-7, with 8 bases lining up with TRBD2. The J segment lost 5 bases and the V segment lost 6 bases, leaving 7 bases of the junction unmatched. Germline V gene data show CDR1 as SGHNT and CDR2 as YYREEE (reference sequence). The CDR3 has 13 amino acids. CDR3 DNA sequence: TGTGCCAGCACCCGGGGTAGCGGGAACGAGCAGTACTTC. Protein product: CASTRGSGNEQYF.

DNA of the CDR3: TGTGCCAGCTCAAGCGGGAGGTCAGATACGCAGTATTTT. Its protein is CASSSGRSDTQYF. The V and J genes are TRBV18 and TRBJ2-3; 9 bases line up with TRBD2. Unmatched junction bases numbered 1, after V lost 5 bases and J lost 4 bases. This CDR3 spans 13 amino acids. Germline assignment: CDR1 KGHSH and CDR2 LQKENI. Filled out from reference TRBV18 and TRBJ2-3, the complete variable domain reads NAGVMQNPRHLVRRRGQEARLRCSPMKGHSHVYWYRQLPEEGLKFMVYLQKENIIDESGMPKERFSAEFPKEGPSILRIQQVVRGDSAAYFCASSSGRSDTQYFGPGTRLTVL.

The chain is built from TRBV11-3 and TRBJ1-1, with a weak D call TRBD1 (5 bases). From germline, CDR1 is SGHNT and CDR2 YENEEA. This CDR3 is 15 amino acids long. V was pared by 5 bases and J by 1 base, with 14 bases between. In nucleotides, the CDR3 is TGTGCCAGCAGCCAAAGACAGATAACGAACACTGAAGCTTTCTTT. Encoded protein: CASSQRQITNTEAFF.

The chain is built from TRBV5-5 and TRBJ2-3; 16 bases align to TRBD2. Losses at the gene ends were 7 bases for V and 4 bases for J; bases not matched to a gene: 6. Germline V gene sequence: CDR1 SGHKS, CDR2 YYEKEE (reference sequence). The CDR3 totals 16 residues. CDR3 in DNA: TGTGCCAGCTGCTCCGGGACTAGCGGGAGGGCAGATACGCAGTATTTT. It is translated as CASCSGTSGRADTQYF.

The J gene is TRBJ1-2, the V gene TRBV29-1; tentative D call: TRBD1 (6 bases). The CDR3 is 13 amino acids. CDR1 is SQVTM and CDR2 is ANQGSEA in the germline V gene. The ends were cut back, 3 bases at V and 7 bases at J, with 15 bases in the middle. The CDR3 region has the DNA TGCAGCGTTGAGACGGGGGGGCGCGGTGGCTACACCTTC. Its protein product is CSVETGGRGGYTF.

The chain joins TRBV6-4 to TRBJ1-5; D is ambiguous. V was shortened by 3 bases and J by 5 bases, with 8 bases between the two germline ends. There are 13 residues in the CDR3. From germline, CDR1 is MRHNA and CDR2 SNTAGT. The CDR3 region is CASSDGPYQPQHF. The CDR3 coding sequence is TGTGCCAGCAGTGATGGTCCTTATCAGCCCCAGCATTTT.